This TCR beta chain was observed in a study of Ad26.COV2.S vaccination and SARS-CoV-2 variants. About the research overall: Participants got Ad26.COV2.S intramuscularly, once or twice 56 days apart. Regarding the study as a whole: Post-vaccination breadth of spike-specific CD8+ and CD4+ T cell responses was reportedly substantial.

A note on this clone: Antigen: not known.

This CDR3 contains 13 residues. The V end was cut by 3 bases, the J end by 12 bases, with 15 bases between. Germline V gene sequence: CDR1 KGHSH, CDR2 LQKENI. The treatment is: around 19 received Ad26.COV2.S at low or high dose, single or two shots; about 5 received placebo; per-sample allocation not given. Collection of samples fell on day 63 after the first vaccine or placebo injection. The study used a vaccine consisting of an Ad26 vector that expressed Wuhan-strain SARS-CoV-2 spike. Profiling relied on immunoSEQ multiplex PCR, and the TCRdb table lists in-frame clones only, not all of them. The data hold 300,000 to 400,000 clones, with about 82% observed a single time.

This receptor was taken from a person aged 18-65 years who received the Ad26.COV2.S COVID-19 vaccine or a placebo. The specimen was peripheral blood, collected in a trial of Ad26.COV2.S vaccine versus placebo. The genes are TRBV18 and TRBJ2-1; maybe TRBD2 (5 bases). The CDR3 DNA is TGTGCCAGCTCACCTACCCGGGAAGACGTGCAGTTCTTC. This encodes CASSPTREDVQFF.